The 18 T cell receptor beta chains given below trace back to one sample, sequenced in a study of Ad26.COV2.S vaccination and SARS-CoV-2 variants. Clones were sequenced by immunoSEQ multiplex PCR, and TCRdb holds only the in-frame ones, with some missing. The repertoire holds about 420,000 clones, with around 87% as singletons. Treatment reported: about 20 received Ad26.COV2.S at low or high dose, single or two shots; several received placebo; per-sample allocation not given. Day 63 after the first injection of vaccine or placebo was the sampling time. Specimen: peripheral blood, collected in a trial of Ad26.COV2.S vaccine versus placebo. The receptors derive from a person aged 18-65 years who received the Ad26.COV2.S COVID-19 vaccine or a placebo.

This chain joins TRBV11-2 and TRBJ2-1; D may be TRBD2 (5 bases). Trimming pared 1 base from V and 7 bases from J, leaving 17 bases between. The germline gives CDR1 SGHAT, CDR2 FQNNGV. This CDR3 is 16 amino acids long. CDR3 in amino acids: CASSLALTTGWNEQFF. For the CDR3, the DNA is TGTGCCAGCAGCTTAGCCCTGACTACGGGGTGGAATGAGCAGTTCTTC.

V and J are TRBV6-1 and TRBJ1-1, with D uncertain. Germline values: CDR1 MNHNS, CDR2 SASEGT. CDR3 size: 12 residues. V was cut by 1 base and J by 3 bases, with 3 bases left in between. CDR3 bases: TGTGCCAGCAGTGAAGACTACACTGAAGCTTTCTTT. It specifies CASSEDYTEAFF.

The chain uses TRBV5-8 and TRBJ1-1; no definite D call. The V end was cut by 0 bases, the J end by 4 bases, with 13 bases between. The CDR3 extends over 15 amino acids. Germline values: CDR1 SGHTS, CDR2 YDEGEE. In DNA, the CDR3 is TGTGCCAGCAGCTTGGAGGCCGCCGGTGCCACTGAAGCTTTCTTT. Encoded protein: CASSLEAAGATEAFF.

The gene calls are TRBV18 and TRBJ1-2, with 8 bases identical to TRBD1. V shed 5 bases, J shed 4 bases, and the junction held 6 bases outside the gene matches. Germline values: CDR1 KGHSH, CDR2 LQKENI. This CDR3 has 14 residues. CDR3 sequence: CASSTTGGGYGYTF. The CDR3 region has the DNA TGTGCCAGCTCAACTACAGGGGGTGGCTATGGCTACACCTTC.

The V call is TRBV6-2 or TRBV6-3, the J call TRBJ1-6; perhaps TRBD1 as D (6 bases). CDR3 length: 17 amino acids. V dropped 0 bases and J dropped 9 bases, with 18 bases sitting between them. The germline V gene has CDR1 MNHEY and CDR2 SVGEGT. Here the CDR3 DNA reads TGTGCCAGCAGTTACTCTGCAGGGGCCACGGCAGGTTCACCCCTCCACTTT. Residues: CASSYSAGATAGSPLHF.

The chain employs TRBV3-1 (or the pseudogene TRBV3-2) and TRBJ2-7; tentative D call: TRBD2 (6 bases). Looked up from germline, CDR1 is LGHDT and CDR2 is YNNKEL (reference sequence). This CDR3 has 13 residues. V was pared by 4 bases and J by 4 bases, with 11 bases between. The CDR3 DNA reads as TGTGCCAGCAGCCTATTGACTAGTTACGAGCAGTACTTC. Encoded protein: CASSLLTSYEQYF.

The V call is TRBV6-6, the J call TRBJ2-7; the D is unclear. Per germline, CDR1 MNHNY and CDR2 SVGAGI (reference sequence). Trimming shortened V by 5 bases and J by 0 bases, and 11 bases separated the two germline ends. The CDR3 has 14 residues. The CDR3 reads CASSSWPDSYEQYF. The CDR3 coding sequence is TGTGCCAGCAGTAGTTGGCCCGACTCCTACGAGCAGTACTTC.

The V and J genes are TRBV4-3 and TRBJ1-4; D may be TRBD1 (6 bases). This CDR3 has 16 residues. Trimming took off 1 base at V and 2 bases at J, with 11 bases between the two ends. Germline V lookup: CDR1 LGHNA, CDR2 YSLEER. The CDR3 spells CASSQVGDRTNEKLFF. The CDR3 DNA reads TGCGCCAGCAGCCAAGTTGGTGACAGGACTAATGAAAAACTGTTTTTT.

As to this clone: The junction departs from germline at one end; a sequencing error may be responsible. The chain's CDR3 is CASIYAGRLEDGYTF. As DNA, the CDR3 is TGTGCCAGCATTTACGCCGGAAGACTTGAGGATGGCTACACCTTC. The rearrangement links TRBV6-2 or TRBV6-3 to TRBJ1-2; D remains unclear. From germline, CDR1 is MNHEY and CDR2 SVGEGT. The CDR3 length is 15 residues.

This sequence joins TRBV10-3 and TRBJ2-4; 9 positions agree with TRBD1. The CDR3 sequence is 18 residues long. The germline V gene encodes CDR1 ENHRY and CDR2 SYGVKD. After removal of 2 bases from V and 7 bases from J, the junction contained 15 bases not matched to a gene. The CDR3 here is CAISEPSLARDRVNIQYF. The CDR3 nucleotides are TGTGCCATCAGTGAGCCCTCACTCGCCCGGGACAGGGTTAACATTCAGTACTTC.

The rearrangement links TRBV28 to TRBJ2-1; D not resolved. The CDR3 runs 16 residues. The ends were cut back, 4 bases at V and 0 bases at J, with 13 bases in the middle. CDR1 and CDR2 (germline): MDHEN, SYDVKM. CDR3 loop: CASSWTGSISYNEQFF. The DNA of the CDR3 is TGTGCCAGCAGTTGGACCGGGTCAATCTCCTACAATGAGCAGTTCTTC. Together with reference TRBV28 and TRBJ2-1, the CDR3 gives the full variable domain: DVKVTQSSRYLVKRTGEKVFLECVQDMDHENMFWYRQDPGLGLRLIYFSYDVKMKEKGDIPEGYSVSREKKERFSLILESASTNQTSMYLCASSWTGSISYNEQFFGPGTRLTVL.

This clone has only a few counts. The V gene is TRBV19, the J gene TRBJ2-7; D may be TRBD1 or TRBD2 (6 bases each). V gave up 1 base and J gave up 0 bases, with 7 bases separating them. The CDR3 runs to 14 residues. Per germline, CDR1 LNHDA and CDR2 SQIVND (reference sequence). CDR3: CASSIAGASYEQYF. The CDR3 bases are TGTGCCAGTAGTATAGCGGGGGCCTCCTACGAGCAGTACTTC.

This chain uses TRBV19 with TRBJ1-5; D is unresolved. This CDR3 region has 13 residues. Germline loops: CDR1 LNHDA, CDR2 SQIVND (reference sequence). Trimming shortened V by 6 bases and J by 0 bases, and 6 bases separated the two germline ends. CDR3 coding DNA: TGTGCCAGTAGCGGGAGTAGCAATCAGCCCCAGCATTTT. Residues: CASSGSSNQPQHF.

The V gene is TRBV19, the J gene TRBJ2-1; no reliable D call. Germline values: CDR1 LNHDA, CDR2 SQIVND (reference sequence). This CDR3 is 14 amino acids long. V was trimmed by 4 bases and J by 0 bases, leaving 7 bases between them. In DNA, the CDR3 is TGTGCCAGTAGTACCCTCTTCTCCTACAATGAGCAGTTCTTC. This gives the protein CASSTLFSYNEQFF.

V gene TRBV6-1 combines with J gene TRBJ2-1; D possibly corresponds to TRBD1 (6 bases). The length of the CDR3 is 19 residues. V dropped 4 bases and J dropped 2 bases, with 24 bases sitting between them. Germline CDR1 is MNHNS and CDR2 is SASEGT. The CDR3 reads CASSAFRYNREITYNEQFF. For the CDR3, the DNA is TGTGCCAGCAGTGCTTTTAGGTACAACAGGGAGATCACCTACAATGAGCAGTTCTTC.

As concerns this clone: The sample carries other DNA sequences with the same CDR3. V usage is TRBV2 and J usage is TRBJ1-5; the D is unclear. Germline-derived CDR1 and CDR2 are SNHLY and FYNNEI. V gave up 3 bases and J gave up 3 bases, with 6 bases separating them. This CDR3 spans 13 amino acids. The CDR3 reads CASSEGYNQPQHF. CDR3 DNA sequence: TGTGCCAGCAGTGAGGGTTACAATCAGCCCCAGCATTTT.

The chain is built from TRBV27 and TRBJ2-3; possible D gene TRBD2, 5 bases. The CDR3 extends over 13 amino acids. Trimming took off 5 bases at V and 2 bases at J, with 8 bases between the two ends. From germline, CDR1 is MNHEY and CDR2 SMNVEV (reference sequence). CDR3 in amino acids: CASSRGYTDTQYF. In DNA, the CDR3 is TGTGCCAGCAGTCGGGGTTACACAGATACGCAGTATTTT.

The chain has TRBV6-2 or TRBV6-3 and TRBJ2-2; D might be TRBD1 (6 bases). V was trimmed by 3 bases and J by 5 bases, leaving 13 bases between them. Germline CDR1 MNHEY, CDR2 SVGEGT. This CDR3 is 15 amino acids long. CDR3 sequence: CASSYSTTGTGELFF. The CDR3 DNA follows: TGTGCCAGCAGTTATTCAACTACAGGGACCGGGGAGCTGTTTTTT.